The source of this TCR beta chain is a study of T cell changes during pregnancy in multiple sclerosis. Clones were read by immunoSEQ multiplex PCR, and TCRdb kept only the in-frame ones, dropping some. The repertoire holds 15,000 to 20,000 clones, 88% seen once, with over 9.5% in the top ten. V lost 7 bases and J lost 4, with 10 bases in between. Germline loops: CDR1 MRHNA, CDR2 SNTAGT. The CDR3 loop spans 12 amino acids. This clonotype was obtained from a female donor in good health, enrolled as a control in a pregnancy study. This rearrangement joins TRBV6-4 to TRBJ1-1, with D unclear. The source material was CD8+ T cells from peripheral blood mononuclear cells, sampled after pregnancy. The DNA for the CDR3 is TGTGCCAGCACAGCAGGCCCCACTGAAGCTTTCTTT. Translating gives CASTAGPTEAFF.